This entry features one T cell receptor (beta chain) sequence. What it binds is unknown. This sample was taken from a study of identical twins. General study findings and limits: The study based its conclusions on cross-sectional statistical analysis and did not follow the same donors. Cord blood beta clonotypes that were abundant carried fewer insertions, and memory repertoires showed no such trend.

J was trimmed by 4 bases and V by 3 bases; bases with no gene match: 11. CDR1 is SGDLS, CDR2 YYNGEE, per germline. CDR3 length: 16 amino acids. Unique molecular identifiers were present on cDNA, and template switching added a universal primer site. Using its own MiXCR run on the 5' RACE reads, TCRdb lists one record per CDR3 protein. The sample shows around 550,000 distinct CDR3 sequences, roughly 15% of them seen only once. These same records also appear under a second study, on yellow fever vaccine responses in identical twins.

The source material was CD4+ T cells sorted from blood. The chain recombines TRBV9 with TRBJ2-7; 9 bases map to TRBD2. The clonotype was recovered from a woman aged 18-35 years in good health. The CDR3 region is CASSETTASGIYEQYF. CDR3 in DNA: TGTGCCAGCAGCGAGACGACGGCTAGCGGGATTTACGAGCAGTACTTC.